One and the same sample provided the 18 T cell receptor beta chains below, sequenced in a study of cytomegalovirus exposure and HLA in healthy donors. Using immunoSEQ multiplex PCR, the repertoire was profiled, and TCRdb retains in-frame clones only, with some absent. The sample gives around 74,000 clones, 85% of which show up once; about 3% is in the top ten. Sequencing was performed on PBMCs. These receptors were collected from a man younger than 45 in good health and CMV-seronegative.

The chain uses TRBV4-1 and TRBJ1-6, with D possibly matching TRBD1 (5 bases). V was trimmed by 2 bases and J by 9 bases, leaving 17 bases between them. Germline CDR1 MGHRA, CDR2 YSYEKL. The CDR3 runs 16 residues. The CDR3 spells CASSQYTEGYGSPLHF. CDR3 coding DNA: TGCGCCAGCAGCCAATACACGGAGGGGTACGGTTCACCCCTCCACTTT.

This rearrangement joins TRBV5-4 to TRBJ2-7, with 8 nucleotides matching TRBD1. The CDR3 loop spans 13 amino acids. After removal of 3 bases from V and 5 bases from J, the junction contained 4 bases not matched to a gene. Germline values: CDR1 SGHNT, CDR2 YYREEE (reference sequence). CDR3 protein: CASSSTGDDEQYF. CDR3 sequence (DNA): TGTGCCAGCAGCTCGACAGGGGACGACGAGCAGTACTTC.

The chain couples TRBV9 to TRBJ1-1; D perhaps matches TRBD1 (5 bases). The V gene's germline CDR1 is SGDLS and CDR2 YYNGEE. V was clipped by 0 bases and J by 5 bases, with 11 bases between them. The CDR3 has 14 residues. This chain's CDR3 is CASSVGGGGTEAFF. CDR3 nucleotides: TGTGCCAGCAGCGTAGGCGGGGGTGGGACTGAAGCTTTCTTT.

This clone has a handful of counts. The DNA of the CDR3 is TGCAGCTCTCGCGACGGGAGCTATGGCTACACCTTC. This gives the protein CSSRDGSYGYTF. J is TRBJ1-2 and V is TRBV29-1, with D unclear. The germline V and J ends were trimmed by 8 bases and 4 bases, with 14 bases remaining between them. Germline V gene data show CDR1 as SQVTM and CDR2 as ANQGSEA. This CDR3 is 12 amino acids long.

This rearrangement joins TRBV5-1 to TRBJ2-5, with a weak D call TRBD1 (7 bases). This CDR3 spans 16 amino acids. Germline CDR1 and CDR2: SGHRS and YFSETQ. Trimming left V 3 bases short and J 5 bases short, with 20 bases between. This CDR3 is CASSSLRGGGYETQYF. In nucleotides, the CDR3 is TGCGCCAGCAGCTCCCTGAGAGGAGGGGGCTACGAGACCCAGTACTTC.

The chain joins TRBV9 to TRBJ1-4; D is unclear. With 0 bases removed from V and 2 bases from J, the gap between germline ends came to 14 bases. The CDR3 covers 17 residues. Looked up from germline, CDR1 is SGDLS and CDR2 is YYNGEE. The CDR3 here is CASSVGGGLLTNEKLFF. Here the CDR3 DNA reads TGTGCCAGCAGCGTAGGGGGAGGGTTGCTGACTAATGAAAAACTGTTTTTT.

This chain connects TRBV7-6 to TRBJ2-7; D perhaps matches TRBD2 (6 bases). Germline CDR1 is SGHVS and CDR2 is FNYEAQ. The CDR3 has 15 amino acids. With 1 base removed from V and 6 bases from J, the gap between germline ends came to 16 bases. CDR3 in DNA: TGTGCCAGCAGCTTAGGGGGGACCCCCGGGGGCGAGCAGTACTTC. Translating gives CASSLGGTPGGEQYF.

The genes are TRBV5-1 and TRBJ1-1; D may be TRBD1 (6 bases). Germline V lookup: CDR1 SGHRS, CDR2 YFSETQ. The CDR3 is made up of 13 amino acids. V lost 0 bases to trimming and J lost 5 bases, with 8 bases between them. CDR3 sequence reads: CASSLGTETEAFF. In nucleotides, the CDR3 is TGCGCCAGCAGCTTGGGGACAGAAACTGAAGCTTTCTTT.

The genes are TRBV4-3 and TRBJ2-7; D possibly corresponds to TRBD2 (6 bases). V was trimmed by 0 bases and J by 3 bases, leaving 15 bases between them. The CDR3 contains 16 residues. Germline CDR1 reads LGHNA; CDR2 reads YSLEER. The DNA for the CDR3 is TGCGCCAGCAGCCAAGAGCCGCCCCCCGGGGGCTACGAGCAGTACTTC. Translated, it gives CASSQEPPPGGYEQYF.

The table lists this clone with a count of one. The rearrangement uses TRBV18 and TRBJ2-3; possibly TRBD1 for D (5 bases). The CDR3 totals 16 residues. Germline assignment: CDR1 KGHSH and CDR2 LQKENI. The V gene lost 0 bases and the J gene lost 2 bases, with 12 bases spanning the gap. This CDR3 reads CASSPPRTSDTDTQYF. As DNA, the CDR3 is TGTGCCAGCTCACCACCCCGGACATCCGACACAGATACGCAGTATTTT.

The J gene is TRBJ1-2, the V gene TRBV4-1, with 9 bases fitting TRBD1. The trim removed 0 bases at V and 7 bases at J, leaving 9 bases unmatched. CDR1 is MGHRA, CDR2 YSYEKL, per germline. The CDR3 covers 16 residues. The CDR3 sequence is CASSQDQGTGGRGYTF. The CDR3 bases are TGCGCCAGCAGCCAAGATCAAGGCACAGGGGGCCGTGGCTACACCTTC.

The chain carries TRBV7-2 and TRBJ2-3; D call uncertain. The CDR3 has 12 amino acids. The germline CDR1 and CDR2 sequences are SGHTA and FQGNSA. Trimming took 6 bases from V and 2 from J, leaving 6 bases between them. The CDR3 sequence: CASSRFTDTQYF. The CDR3 DNA follows: TGTGCCAGCAGTAGATTCACAGATACGCAGTATTTT.

This clone was found once. This chain links TRBV10-3 with TRBJ2-1; TRBD2 matches 7 bases. CDR3 length: 15 residues. Germline V gene data show CDR1 as ENHRY and CDR2 as SYGVKD. V gave up 3 bases and J gave up 5 bases; unmatched junction bases: 7. The CDR3, as DNA: TGTGCCATCAGTGACTGGCGGGAGTCGGACAATGAGCAGTTCTTC. Encoded protein: CAISDWRESDNEQFF.

The rearrangement uses TRBV19 and TRBJ2-1; 7 nucleotides align to TRBD2. The CDR3 spans 12 residues. Germline CDR1 LNHDA, CDR2 SQIVND (reference sequence). V shed 3 bases, J shed 14 bases, and the junction held 7 bases outside the gene matches. The DNA of the CDR3 is TGTGCCAGTAGTATCGGCGGGAGAGTTAAGTTCTTC. Translated: CASSIGGRVKFF. Full variable domain (missing parts from reference TRBV19 and TRBJ2-1): DGGITQSPKYLFRKEGQNVTLSCEQNLNHDAMYWYRQDPGQGLRLIYYSQIVNDFQKGDIAEGYSVSREKKESFPLTVTSAQKNPTAFYLCASSIGGRVKFFGPGTRLTVL.

The chain joins TRBV5-1 to TRBJ2-3, with TRBD1 as a possible D gene (5 bases). Trimming removed 6 bases at V and 3 bases at J, with 23 bases between. The germline V gene encodes CDR1 SGHRS and CDR2 YFSETQ. The CDR3 is made up of 17 amino acids. The CDR3 sequence: CASTDFTWGRGTDTQYF. CDR3 coding DNA: TGCGCCAGCACCGACTTTACCTGGGGAAGGGGAACAGATACGCAGTATTTT.

This chain joins TRBV13 and TRBJ2-5, with 7 bases fitting TRBD1. The length of the CDR3 is 14 residues. Unmatched junction bases numbered 9, after V lost 7 bases and J lost 4 bases. Germline V gene sequence: CDR1 PRHDT, CDR2 FYEKMQ (reference sequence). Here the CDR3 reads CASNPPGDRETQYF. The DNA for the CDR3 is TGTGCCAGCAACCCACCCGGGGACAGAGAGACCCAGTACTTC.

This chain uses TRBV9 with TRBJ1-5; maybe TRBD1 (6 bases). The CDR3 extends over 15 amino acids. Germline CDR1 and CDR2: SGDLS and YYNGEE. The V gene lost 3 bases and the J gene lost 1 base, with 11 bases spanning the gap. The CDR3 is CASSALGASNQPQHF. DNA of the CDR3: TGTGCCAGCAGCGCCTTGGGGGCGAGCAATCAGCCCCAGCATTTT.

V and J are TRBV7-2 and TRBJ2-7; 10 bases match TRBD1. The J segment lost 4 bases and the V segment lost 5 bases, leaving 11 bases of the junction unmatched. Germline V gene sequence: CDR1 SGHTA, CDR2 FQGNSA. The CDR3 contains 16 residues. This CDR3 is CASSTRQGAPPYEQYF. The DNA of the CDR3 is TGTGCCAGCAGCACCCGACAGGGGGCCCCACCGTACGAGCAGTACTTC.